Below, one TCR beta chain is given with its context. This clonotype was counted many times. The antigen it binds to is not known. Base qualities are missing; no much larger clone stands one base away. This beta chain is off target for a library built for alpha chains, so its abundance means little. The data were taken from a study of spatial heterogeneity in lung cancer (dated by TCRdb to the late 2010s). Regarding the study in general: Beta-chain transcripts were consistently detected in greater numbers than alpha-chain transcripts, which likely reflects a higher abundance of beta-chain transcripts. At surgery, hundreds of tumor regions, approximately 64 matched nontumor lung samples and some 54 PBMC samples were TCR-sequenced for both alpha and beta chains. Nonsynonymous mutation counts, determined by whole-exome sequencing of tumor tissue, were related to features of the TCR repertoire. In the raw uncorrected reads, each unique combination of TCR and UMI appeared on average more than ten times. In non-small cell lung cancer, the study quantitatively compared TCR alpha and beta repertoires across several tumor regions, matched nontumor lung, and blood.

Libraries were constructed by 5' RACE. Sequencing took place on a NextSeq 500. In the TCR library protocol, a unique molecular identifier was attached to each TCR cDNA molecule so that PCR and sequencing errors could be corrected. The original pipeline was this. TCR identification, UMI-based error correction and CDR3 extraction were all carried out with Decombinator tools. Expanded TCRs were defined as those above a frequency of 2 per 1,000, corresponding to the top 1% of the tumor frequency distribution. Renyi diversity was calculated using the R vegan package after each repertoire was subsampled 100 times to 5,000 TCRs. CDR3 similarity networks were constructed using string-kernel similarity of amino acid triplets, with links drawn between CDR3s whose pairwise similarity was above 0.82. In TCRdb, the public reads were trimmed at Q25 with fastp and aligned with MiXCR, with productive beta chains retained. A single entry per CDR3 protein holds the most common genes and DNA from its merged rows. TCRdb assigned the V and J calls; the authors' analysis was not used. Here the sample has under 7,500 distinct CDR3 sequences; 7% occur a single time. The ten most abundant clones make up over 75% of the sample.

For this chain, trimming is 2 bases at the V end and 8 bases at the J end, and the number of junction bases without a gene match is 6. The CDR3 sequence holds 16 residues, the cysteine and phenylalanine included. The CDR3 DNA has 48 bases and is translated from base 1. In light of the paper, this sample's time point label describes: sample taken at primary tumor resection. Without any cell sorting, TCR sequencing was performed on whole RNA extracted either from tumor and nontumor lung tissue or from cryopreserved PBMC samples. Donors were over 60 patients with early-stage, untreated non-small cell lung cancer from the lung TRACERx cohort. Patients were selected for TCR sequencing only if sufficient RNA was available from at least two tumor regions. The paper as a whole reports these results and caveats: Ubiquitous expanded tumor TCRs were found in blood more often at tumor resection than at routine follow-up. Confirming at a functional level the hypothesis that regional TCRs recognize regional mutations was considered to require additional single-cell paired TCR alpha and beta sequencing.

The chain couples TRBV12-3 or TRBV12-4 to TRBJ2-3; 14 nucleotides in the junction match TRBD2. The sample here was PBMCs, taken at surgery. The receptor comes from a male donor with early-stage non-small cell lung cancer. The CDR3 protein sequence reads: CASSLFGTSGSSTQYF. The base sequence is TGTGCCAGCAGTTTATTCGGGACTAGCGGGAGTAGTACGCAGTATTTT.